The rows below give T cell receptor beta chains drawn from one sample of a study of PD-1 blockade in classical Hodgkin lymphoma. Sequencing was performed with immunoSEQ multiplex PCR; in TCRdb, only in-frame clones are kept and a portion is missing. Of 50,000 to 75,000 clones in the sample, 80% to 90% are singletons; the top ten hold approximately 15%. Sequenced here: peripheral blood mononuclear cells (PBMCs), sampled at baseline. These TCRs come from a human donor with classical Hodgkin lymphoma. The CDR3 runs from the conserved cysteine through the conserved F or W. The D gene is left open where the match is weak. Part of the rows lack a size; the others show once, few, many or a class for expanded clones.

-	TRBJ1-3	TRBD1	TRBV19	CASSRRTGRSGNTIYF	TGTGCCAGTAGTAGAAGGACAGGGCGCTCTGGAAACACCATATATTTT
few	TRBJ2-1	-	TRBV7-9	CASSLLVADAQFF	TGTGCCAGCAGCTTATTGGTAGCAGACGCGCAGTTCTTC
-	TRBJ1-4	-	TRBV2	CASQPGWTNEKLFF	TGTGCCAGCCAGCCAGGGTGGACTAATGAAAAACTGTTTTTT
-	TRBJ1-5	-	TRBV5-8	CASSRPRENQPQHF	TGTGCCAGCAGCCGTCCGAGGGAAAATCAGCCCCAGCATTTT
-	TRBJ1-1	-	TRBV19	CASSISKNTEAFF	TGTGCCAGTAGTATCTCAAAGAACACTGAAGCTTTCTTT
-	TRBJ2-7	-	TRBV30	CAWSVPRLGSYEQYF	TGTGCCTGGAGTGTACCTAGGCTAGGTTCCTACGAGCAGTACTTC
once	TRBJ2-3	TRBD2	TRBV7-2	CASSPTGTRDTQYF	TGTGCCAGCAGCCCAACCGGGACTAGGGATACGCAGTATTTT
-	TRBJ2-6	-	TRBV2	CASSERPGANVLTF	TGTGCCAGCAGTGAAAGGCCTGGGGCCAACGTCCTGACTTTC
-	TRBJ2-7	-	TRBV6-1	CASVWSTSYEQYF	TGTGCCAGCGTTTGGAGTACCTCCTACGAGCAGTACTTC
-	TRBJ2-3	TRBD1	TRBV6-5	CASSAGQGTQYF	TGTGCCAGCAGTGCAGGACAGGGAACGCAGTATTTT
-	TRBJ1-3	TRBD1	TRBV18	CASSPRDRATNSGNTIYF	TGTGCCAGCTCACCCCGGGACAGGGCTACCAACTCTGGAAACACCATATATTTT
-	TRBJ2-7	-	TRBV9	CASSVGGQPSYEQYF	TGTGCCAGCAGCGTAGGTGGACAGCCCTCCTACGAGCAGTACTTC
-	TRBJ1-1	TRBD1	TRBV18	CASSPEFAGGTSNTEAFF	TGTGCCAGCTCACCAGAGTTTGCAGGGGGGACGTCCAACACTGAAGCTTTCTTT
once	TRBJ2-7	TRBD1	TRBV4-1	CASSQQHFRDRGYEQYF	TGCGCCAGCAGCCAGCAGCACTTCCGGGACAGGGGTTACGAGCAGTACTTC
-	TRBJ2-7	-	TRBV6-1	CASSGDMTYEQYF	TGTGCCAGCAGTGGGGACATGACCTACGAGCAGTACTTC
-	TRBJ2-7	TRBD1	TRBV6-5	CATGETGGGYEQYF	TGTGCCACCGGGGAGACAGGGGGGGGCTACGAGCAGTACTTC
-	TRBJ2-7	-	TRBV6-5	CASSYSGGLGYEQYF	TGTGCCAGCAGTTACTCAGGGGGTCTGGGCTACGAGCAGTACTTC
-	TRBJ2-5	TRBD1	TRBV30	CAWSSTGEETQYF	TGTGCCTGGAGCTCGACAGGGGAAGAGACCCAGTACTTC
-	TRBJ2-7	-	TRBV18	CASSPPDSYEKQYF	TGTGCCAGCTCACCACCGGACAGCTACGAGAAGCAGTACTTC
-	TRBJ1-1	-	TRBV7-8	CASSPQGNTEAFF	TGTGCCAGCAGCCCACAGGGTAACACTGAAGCTTTCTTT
few	TRBJ1-2	-	TRBV5-2	CASSGGANNYGYTF	TGTGCCAGCAGCGGGGGGGCCAATAACTATGGCTACACCTTC
-	TRBJ2-1	-	TRBV19	CASSHGYNEQFF	TGTGCCAGTAGTCACGGATACAATGAGCAGTTCTTC
-	TRBJ1-2	TRBD1	TRBV9	CASSVDRTGYGYTF	TGTGCCAGCAGCGTAGACCGGACAGGCTATGGCTACACCTTC
few	TRBJ1-6	-	TRBV4-1	CASSHPGYSPLHF	TGCGCCAGCAGCCATCCCGGCTATTCACCCCTCCACTTT
-	TRBJ1-2	TRBD1	TRBV7-8	CASSTQGDRDYGYTF	TGTGCCAGCAGCACCCAAGGGGACAGAGACTATGGCTACACCTTC
-	TRBJ1-5	-	TRBV11-2	CASSFPRGPQHF	TGTGCCAGCAGCTTCCCTCGAGGGCCCCAGCATTTT
-	TRBJ2-7	TRBD1	TRBV7-6	CASSEGQGGEQYF	TGTGCCAGCAGCGAGGGACAGGGAGGGGAGCAGTACTTC
-	TRBJ1-2	TRBD1	TRBV9	CASSVYSTGAGGYTF	TGTGCCAGCAGCGTATACTCGACAGGGGCGGGTGGCTACACCTTC
-	TRBJ2-2	TRBD1	TRBV30	CAWIGQGTGELFF	TGTGCCTGGATTGGACAGGGAACCGGGGAGCTGTTTTTT
-	TRBJ1-1	-	TRBV6-1	CASSEGSGLGVNTEAFF	TGTGCCAGCAGTGAAGGTTCAGGGTTAGGAGTCAACACTGAAGCTTTCTTT
-	TRBJ1-1	-	TRBV4-1	CASSQGTGPEAFF	TGCGCCAGCAGCCAAGGAACAGGCCCTGAAGCTTTCTTT
once	TRBJ2-7	TRBD1	TRBV7-9	CASSWTGTYEQYF	TGTGCCAGCAGCTGGACAGGGACCTACGAGCAGTACTTC
-	TRBJ2-1	TRBD2	TRBV5-1	CASSLEGIPGGEQFF	TGCGCCAGCAGCTTGGAAGGGATCCCGGGGGGTGAGCAGTTCTTC
-	TRBJ2-3	-	TRBV7-2	CASSLAEADTQYF	TGTGCCAGCAGCTTAGCGGAGGCAGATACGCAGTATTTT
-	TRBJ2-2	TRBD2	TRBV18	CASSPRVAGALLNTGELFF	TGTGCCAGCTCACCACGTGTAGCGGGGGCGCTCCTTAACACCGGGGAGCTGTTTTTT
-	TRBJ1-6	-	TRBV12-5	CASAHWDSIHFLHF	TGTGCTAGTGCCCATTGGGACTCAATTCATTTCCTCCACTTT
-	TRBJ2-3	TRBD2	TRBV7-8	CASSLRLAGGTDTQYF	TGTGCCAGCAGTTTGCGACTAGCGGGGGGCACAGATACGCAGTATTTT
few	TRBJ2-2	-	TRBV4-1	CASSQDESDSRTGELFF	TGCGCCAGCAGCCAAGATGAATCAGATAGCCGCACCGGGGAGCTGTTTTTT
few	TRBJ1-5	-	TRBV30	CAWSAAGWQPQHF	TGTGCCTGGAGTGCGGCTGGGTGGCAGCCCCAGCATTTT
-	TRBJ1-2	TRBD1	TRBV27	CASSTDRGGGYTF	TGTGCCAGCAGTACTGACAGGGGCGGCGGCTACACCTTC
-	TRBJ2-1	-	TRBV5-1	CASSLEGGSYNEQFF	TGCGCCAGCAGCTTGGAAGGGGGTTCCTACAATGAGCAGTTCTTC
-	TRBJ2-1	-	TRBV7-9	CASSVRVGVPDEQFF	TGTGCCAGCAGCGTCAGGGTGGGCGTACCGGATGAGCAGTTCTTC
-	TRBJ2-4	TRBD2	TRBV25-1	CASSDTLARGGRDIQYF	TGTGCCAGCAGTGATACGCTGGCGCGGGGGGGCCGGGACATTCAGTACTTC
-	TRBJ2-1	-	TRBV4-1	CASSQGQVLDNEQFF	TGCGCCAGCAGCCAAGGTCAGGTTTTGGACAATGAGCAGTTCTTC
-	TRBJ1-2	-	TRBV18	CASSRYRDTAGYTF	TGTGCCTCCTCCCGTTACCGGGACACCGCTGGCTACACCTTC
-	TRBJ2-5	-	TRBV25-1	CASGETQYF	TGTGCCAGCGGGGAGACCCAGTACTTC
-	TRBJ2-5	-	TRBV6-1	CASSEALTGLHGAQETQYF	TGTGCCAGCAGTGAAGCGCTTACCGGTCTGCACGGGGCCCAAGAGACCCAGTACTTC
-	TRBJ2-7	-	TRBV7-2	CASSFGVSYEQYF	TGTGCCAGCAGCTTTGGGGTCTCCTACGAGCAGTACTTC
-	TRBJ1-1	-	TRBV27	CASSPSGPEAFF	TGTGCCAGCAGTCCGTCGGGCCCTGAAGCTTTCTTT
-	TRBJ2-1	TRBD2	TRBV4-1	CASSQGGEGSSYNEQFF	TGCGCCAGCAGCCAAGGGGGGGAGGGAAGCTCCTACAATGAGCAGTTCTTC
-	TRBJ1-1	-	TRBV27	CASSLLPPRTDEAFF	TGTGCCAGCAGCCTACTCCCCCCGAGGACAGATGAAGCTTTCTTT
-	TRBJ1-1	-	TRBV15	CATSPNREWTEAFF	TGTGCCACCAGCCCTAACAGGGAGTGGACTGAAGCTTTCTTT